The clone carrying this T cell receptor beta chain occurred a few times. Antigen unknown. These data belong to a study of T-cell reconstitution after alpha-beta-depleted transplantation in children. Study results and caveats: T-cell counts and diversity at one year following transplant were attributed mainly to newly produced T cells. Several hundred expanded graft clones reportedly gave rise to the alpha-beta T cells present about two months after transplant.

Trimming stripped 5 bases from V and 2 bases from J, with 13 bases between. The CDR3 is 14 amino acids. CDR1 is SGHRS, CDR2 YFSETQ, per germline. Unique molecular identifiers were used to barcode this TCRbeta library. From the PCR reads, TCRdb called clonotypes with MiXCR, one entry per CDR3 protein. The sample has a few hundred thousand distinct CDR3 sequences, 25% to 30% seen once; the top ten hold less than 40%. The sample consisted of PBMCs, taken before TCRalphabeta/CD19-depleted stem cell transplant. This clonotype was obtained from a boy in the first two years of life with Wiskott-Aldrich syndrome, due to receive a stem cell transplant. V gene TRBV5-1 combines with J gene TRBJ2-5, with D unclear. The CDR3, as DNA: TGCGCCAGCAGGGGTGGCCGCATACAAGAGACCCAGTACTTC. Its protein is CASRGGRIQETQYF.